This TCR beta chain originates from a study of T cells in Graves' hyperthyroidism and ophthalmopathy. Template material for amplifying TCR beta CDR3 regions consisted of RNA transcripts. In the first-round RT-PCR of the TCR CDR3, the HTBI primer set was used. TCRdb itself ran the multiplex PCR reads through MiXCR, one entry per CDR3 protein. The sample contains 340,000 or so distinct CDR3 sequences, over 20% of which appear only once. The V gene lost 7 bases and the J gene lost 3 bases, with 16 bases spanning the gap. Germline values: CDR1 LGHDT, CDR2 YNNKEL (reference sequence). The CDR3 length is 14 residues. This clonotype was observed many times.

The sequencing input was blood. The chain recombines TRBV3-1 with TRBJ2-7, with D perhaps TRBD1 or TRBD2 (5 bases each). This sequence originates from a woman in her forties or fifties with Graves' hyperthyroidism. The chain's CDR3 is CASIRGGQNYEQYF. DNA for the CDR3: TGTGCCAGCATCCGTGGGGGTCAAAACTACGAGCAGTACTTC.